This TCR beta chain comes out of a study of spatial heterogeneity in lung cancer. Study background: Where they were available, follow-up PBMC samples were sequenced, at a median of about 2 years after resection.

The CDR3 sequence is 13 residues long. From germline, CDR1 is DFQATT and CDR2 SNEGSKA (reference sequence). The germline V and J ends were trimmed by 0 bases and 3 bases, with 6 bases remaining between them. Broader study findings: In blood, ubiquitous expanded tumor TCRs appeared more at resection than follow-up.

Using its own MiXCR run on the 5' RACE reads, TCRdb lists one record per CDR3 protein. The repertoire holds around 120,000 distinct CDR3 sequences, with 12% as singletons. In regard to this clonotype: Its antigen is unknown.

Time point of the sample: blood at routine non-recurrence follow-up after resection. Frozen PBMC, nontumor lung or tumor provided whole RNA, which was sequenced unsorted. The sample here was PBMCs, taken at follow-up. The genes are TRBV20-1 and TRBJ1-5; D is unclear. This TCR came from a male donor with early-stage non-small cell lung cancer. In DNA, the CDR3 is TGCAGTGCTAGAGAGGGGAACAATCAGCCCCAGCATTTT. Amino acid sequence: CSAREGNNQPQHF.